The 2 T cell receptor beta chains below were found in one sample sequenced in a study of cytomegalovirus exposure and HLA in healthy donors. This PCR relied on a set of 60 Vbeta primers and 13 Jbeta primers. Profiled with immunoSEQ multiplex PCR; TCRdb holds only in-frame clones, not every one. The sample gives around 160,000 clones, about 73% of which show up once; 2.5% to 3.5% is in the top ten. The sequencing sample was made of PBMCs. The origin of the receptors is a man aged 35 to 55 in good health and CMV-seropositive.

A few counts support this clone. This chain links TRBV6-5 with TRBJ1-2; D is ambiguous. This CDR3 is built from 13 residues. Germline V gene lookup returns CDR1 MNHEY and CDR2 SVGAGI. Trimming cost V 6 bases and J 8 bases, with 16 bases left between them. The CDR3 region is CASSPSGLRGYTF. CDR3 nucleotide sequence: TGTGCCAGCAGCCCGTCGGGGTTAAGGGGCTACACCTTC.

The chain couples TRBV6-1 to TRBJ1-1; no definite D call. CDR3 length: 13 amino acids. Trimming pared 6 bases from V and 3 bases from J, leaving 11 bases between. Germline V gene data show CDR1 as MNHNS and CDR2 as SASEGT. Here the CDR3 DNA reads TGTGCCAGCAGGTTTCGGGTTGACACTGAAGCTTTCTTT. It codes for CASRFRVDTEAFF.